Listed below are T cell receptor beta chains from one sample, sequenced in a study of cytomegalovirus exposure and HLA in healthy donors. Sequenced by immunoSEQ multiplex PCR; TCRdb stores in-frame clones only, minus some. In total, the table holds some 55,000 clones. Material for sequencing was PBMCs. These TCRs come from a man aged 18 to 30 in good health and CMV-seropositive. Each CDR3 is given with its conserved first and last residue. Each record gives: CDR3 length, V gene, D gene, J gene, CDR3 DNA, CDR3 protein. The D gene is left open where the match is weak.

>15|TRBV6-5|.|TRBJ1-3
TGTGCCAGCAGTCTTTACAGGGACGTGGGTAACACCATATATTTT
CASSLYRDVGNTIYF
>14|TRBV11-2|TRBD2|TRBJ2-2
TGTGCCAGCAGCTCCCTAGCGGGCACCGGGGAGCTGTTTTTT
CASSSLAGTGELFF
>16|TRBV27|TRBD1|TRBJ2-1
TGTGCCAGCAGTCTCACGACTCCTCCGGGGACAGATGAGCAGTTCTTC
CASSLTTPPGTDEQFF
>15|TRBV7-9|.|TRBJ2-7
TGTGCCAGCAGCTTAGCGCAAGACAGCTCCTACGAGCAGTACTTC
CASSLAQDSSYEQYF
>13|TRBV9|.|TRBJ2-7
TGTGCCAGCAGCGACGGGAGTCTCAACGAGCAGTACTTC
CASSDGSLNEQYF
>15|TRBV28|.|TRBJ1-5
TGTGCCAGCAGGACAGGCACCATTATGAATCAGCCCCAGCATTTT
CASRTGTIMNQPQHF
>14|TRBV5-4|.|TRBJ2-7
TGTGCCAGCAGCTTGGAGATCGGGGCCTACGAGCAGTACTTC
CASSLEIGAYEQYF
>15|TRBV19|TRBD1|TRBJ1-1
TGTGCCAGTTCGACTTCCGGGACAGGGTTCTCTGAAGCTTTCTTT
CASSTSGTGFSEAFF
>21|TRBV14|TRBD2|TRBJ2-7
TGTGCCAGCAGCCAAGACTGGGAGGGACTAGCGGTCGAGGGTCGAATCTACGAGCAGTACTTC
CASSQDWEGLAVEGRIYEQYF
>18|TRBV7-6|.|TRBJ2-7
TGTGCCAGCAGCTCCACCGTTTCTAGCGAATCAGCCTCCTACGAGCAGTACTTC
CASSSTVSSESASYEQYF
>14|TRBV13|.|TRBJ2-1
TGTGCCAGCAGCCCTCCCGACGCGGACAATGAGCAGTTCTTC
CASSPPDADNEQFF
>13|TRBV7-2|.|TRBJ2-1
TGTGCCAGCAGCGGATCAGCGGGCCACGAGCAGTTCTTC
CASSGSAGHEQFF
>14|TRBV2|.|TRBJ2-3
TGTGCCAGCCTAGACCACCTAGGCACAGATACGCAGTATTTT
CASLDHLGTDTQYF
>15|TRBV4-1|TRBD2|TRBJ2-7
TGCGCCAGCAGCCTCCGGGAGGGAATGGTGACGGAGCAGTACTTC
CASSLREGMVTEQYF
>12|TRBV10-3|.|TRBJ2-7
TGTGCCATCGGAACAGGTACCTACGAGCAGTACTTC
CAIGTGTYEQYF
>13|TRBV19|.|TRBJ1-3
TGTGCCAGTAGCCCGACAGGCGGGAACACCATATATTTT
CASSPTGGNTIYF
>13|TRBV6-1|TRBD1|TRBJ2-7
TGTGCCACCGCCGGGACAGGGCTCCACGAGCAGTACTTC
CATAGTGLHEQYF
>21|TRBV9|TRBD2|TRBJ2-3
TGTGCCAGCAGCCAAACCACTAAGACTAGCGGGGGGGGTCGGGTCACAGATACGCAGTATTTT
CASSQTTKTSGGGRVTDTQYF
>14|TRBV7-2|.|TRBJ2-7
TGTGCCAGCAGCTTAGGGGCCGTGACCTGGGAGCAGTACTTC
CASSLGAVTWEQYF
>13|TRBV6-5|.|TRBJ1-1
TGTGCCATCGGAAGACAGTTTGACACTGAAGCTTTCTTT
CAIGRQFDTEAFF
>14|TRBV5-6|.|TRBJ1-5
TGTGCCAGCAGCTTCCGGGACAATAATCAGCCCCAGCATTTT
CASSFRDNNQPQHF
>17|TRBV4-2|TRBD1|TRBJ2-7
TGTGCCAGCAGCCAAGCTTCTCTGCGACAGGGTGGGAACGAACAGTACTTC
CASSQASLRQGGNEQYF
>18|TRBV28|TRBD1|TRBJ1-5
TGTGCCAGCAGTCCTAGAGGACAGGGGGATGTAAGCAATCAGCCCCAGCATTTT
CASSPRGQGDVSNQPQHF
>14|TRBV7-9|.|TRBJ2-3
TGTGCCAGCAGCTTAGTAGCGAGGACAGATACGCAGTATTTT
CASSLVARTDTQYF
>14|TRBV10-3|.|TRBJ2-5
TGTGCCATCAGTGAACGGCAGGGCGGAGAGACCCAGTACTTC
CAISERQGGETQYF
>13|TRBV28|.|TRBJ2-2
TGTGCCAGCAGTTTACAGTCGACCGGGGAGCTGTTTTTT
CASSLQSTGELFF
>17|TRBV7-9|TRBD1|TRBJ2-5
TGTGCCAGCAGCTCCCCCGGGACAGGGATTGGCATAGAGACCCAGTACTTC
CASSSPGTGIGIETQYF
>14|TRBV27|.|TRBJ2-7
TGTGCCAGCAGTCCTAACAGGGGACTCTACGAGCAGTACTTC
CASSPNRGLYEQYF
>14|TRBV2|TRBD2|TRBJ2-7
TGTGCCAGCAGTGCGCCTAGCGGGAGGTACGAGCAGTACTTC
CASSAPSGRYEQYF
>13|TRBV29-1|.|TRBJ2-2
TGCAGCGTTGATACAGGGATGGCCGGGGAGCTGTTTTTT
CSVDTGMAGELFF
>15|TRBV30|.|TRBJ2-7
TGTGCCTGGACCCCCCGGAGCGGACTCTCCTACGAGCAGTACTTC
CAWTPRSGLSYEQYF
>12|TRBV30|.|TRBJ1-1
TGTGCCTATGGTAGGGACATGGCTGAAGCTTTCTTT
CAYGRDMAEAFF
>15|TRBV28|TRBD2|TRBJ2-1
TGTGCCAGCAGTGTTAGCGGGAGGGCTCTCAATGAGCAGTTCTTC
CASSVSGRALNEQFF
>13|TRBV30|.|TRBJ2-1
TGTGCCTGGGTGGCGGGAACATACAATGAGCAGTTCTTC
CAWVAGTYNEQFF
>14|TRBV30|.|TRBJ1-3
TGTGCCTGGAGCCCGGAGAGCTCTGGAAACACCATATATTTT
CAWSPESSGNTIYF
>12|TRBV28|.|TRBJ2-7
TGTGCCAGCAGTTTGCAGGGCTACGAGCAGTACTTC
CASSLQGYEQYF
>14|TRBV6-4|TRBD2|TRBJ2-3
TGTGCCAGCAGTGACGCGGGAGGCACAGATACGCAGTATTTT
CASSDAGGTDTQYF
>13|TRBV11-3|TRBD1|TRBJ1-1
TGTGCCAGCAGCCGGACAGGGGATCTTGAAGCTTTCTTT
CASSRTGDLEAFF
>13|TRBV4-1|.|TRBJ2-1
TGCGCCAGCAGCCAAGAGTTTAGCAATGAGCAGTTCTTC
CASSQEFSNEQFF
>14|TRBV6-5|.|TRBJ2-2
TGTGCCAGCGGGAGAGCCAACCCCACCGGGGAGCTGTTTTTT
CASGRANPTGELFF
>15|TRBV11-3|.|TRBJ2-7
TGTGCCAGCTCTCTAGGGACTGCCCACATCTACGAGCAGTACTTC
CASSLGTAHIYEQYF
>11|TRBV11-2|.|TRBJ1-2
TGTGCCAGCAGTTTTCGCTATGGCTACACCTTC
CASSFRYGYTF
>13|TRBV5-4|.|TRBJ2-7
TGTGCCAGCAGCCTCGGAGGGACTGGCGAGCAGTACTTC
CASSLGGTGEQYF
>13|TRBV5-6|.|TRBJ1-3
TGTGCCAGCAGCTTGGGAGGGGGAAACACCATATATTTT
CASSLGGGNTIYF
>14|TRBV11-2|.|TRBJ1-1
TGTGCCAGCAGCCTAATGACAGGGAACACTGAAGCTTTCTTT
CASSLMTGNTEAFF
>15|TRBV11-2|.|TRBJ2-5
TGTGCCAGCAGCTCTTGGGACTCCACGAAAGAGACCCAGTACTTC
CASSSWDSTKETQYF
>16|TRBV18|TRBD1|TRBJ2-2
TGTGCCAGCTCACAAGGACAGGGTTCGAGCACCGGGGAGCTGTTTTTT
CASSQGQGSSTGELFF
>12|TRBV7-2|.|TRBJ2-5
TGTGCCAGCAGCCCCCTCCAAGAGGCCCAGTACTTC
CASSPLQEAQYF
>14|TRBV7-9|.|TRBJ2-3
TGTGCCAGCGCCCCGGGGGGCGGCACAGATACGCAGTATTTT
CASAPGGGTDTQYF
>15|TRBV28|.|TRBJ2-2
TGTGCCAGCAGCACCGGGTTCCATGACACCGGGGAGCTGTTTTTT
CASSTGFHDTGELFF
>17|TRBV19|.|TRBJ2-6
TGTGCCAGTAGCAAACAGGGAGGGCTTTCAGGGGCCAACGTCCTGACTTTC
CASSKQGGLSGANVLTF